The entry below describes one T cell receptor beta chain. Unique molecular identifiers were used in preparing the TCRbeta library. From the PCR reads, TCRdb called clonotypes with MiXCR, one entry per CDR3 protein. Found here are about 500,000 distinct CDR3 sequences, over 25% of them singletons; the top ten hold 2.4%. This entry is derived from a study of T-cell reconstitution after alpha-beta-depleted transplantation in children. Trimming took 4 bases from V and 3 from J; bases not matched to a gene: 6. Germline V lookup: CDR1 SQVTM, CDR2 ANQGSEA. The CDR3 has 15 residues. The clonotype comes from a human donor who donated a stem cell graft to a child with aplastic anemia. The V gene is TRBV29-1, the J gene TRBJ2-1, with 10 bases identical to TRBD2. The input for sequencing was PBMCs from the stem cell graft donor, taken from the stem cell graft. CDR3 in amino acids: CSVVASGGFYNEQFF. In DNA, the CDR3 is TGCAGCGTTGTGGCTAGCGGGGGCTTCTACAATGAGCAGTTCTTC.